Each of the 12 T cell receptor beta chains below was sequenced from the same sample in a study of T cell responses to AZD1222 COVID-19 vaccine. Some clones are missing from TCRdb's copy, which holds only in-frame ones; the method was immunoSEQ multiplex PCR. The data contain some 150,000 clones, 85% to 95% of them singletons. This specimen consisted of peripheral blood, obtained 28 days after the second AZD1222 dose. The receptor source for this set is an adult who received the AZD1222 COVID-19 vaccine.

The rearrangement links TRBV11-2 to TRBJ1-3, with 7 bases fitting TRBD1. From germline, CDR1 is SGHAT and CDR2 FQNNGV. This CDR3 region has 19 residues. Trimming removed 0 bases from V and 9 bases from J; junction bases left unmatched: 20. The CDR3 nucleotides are TGTGCCAGCAGCTTAGAGGTCGTTTTCTGGGACAGCAGCATGAGCACCATATATTTT. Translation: CASSLEVVFWDSSMSTIYF.

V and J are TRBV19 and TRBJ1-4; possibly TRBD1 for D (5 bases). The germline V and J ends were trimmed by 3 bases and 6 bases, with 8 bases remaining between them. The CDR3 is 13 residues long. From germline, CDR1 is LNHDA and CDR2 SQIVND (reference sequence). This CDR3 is CASSIGTYEKLFF. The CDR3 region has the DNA TGTGCCAGTAGTATCGGGACCTATGAAAAACTGTTTTTT.

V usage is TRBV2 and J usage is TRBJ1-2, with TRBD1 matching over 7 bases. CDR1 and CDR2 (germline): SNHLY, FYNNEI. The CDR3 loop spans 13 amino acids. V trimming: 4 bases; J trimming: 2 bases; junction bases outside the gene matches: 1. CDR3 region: CASSVTGNYGYTF. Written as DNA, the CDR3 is TGTGCCAGCAGTGTGACAGGGAACTATGGCTACACCTTC.

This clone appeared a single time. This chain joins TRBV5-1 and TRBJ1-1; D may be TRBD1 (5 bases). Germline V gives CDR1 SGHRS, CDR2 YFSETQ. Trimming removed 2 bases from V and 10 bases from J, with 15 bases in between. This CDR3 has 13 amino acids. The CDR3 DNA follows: TGCGCCAGCAGCTTTACGACAGCCTCGGGAGCTTTCTTT. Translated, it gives CASSFTTASGAFF.

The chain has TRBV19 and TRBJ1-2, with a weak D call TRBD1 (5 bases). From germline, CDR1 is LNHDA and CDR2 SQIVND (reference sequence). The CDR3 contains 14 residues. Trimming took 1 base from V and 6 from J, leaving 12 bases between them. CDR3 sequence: CASSIVNTRDGYTF. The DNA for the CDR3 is TGTGCCAGTAGTATAGTTAATACCAGGGATGGCTACACCTTC.

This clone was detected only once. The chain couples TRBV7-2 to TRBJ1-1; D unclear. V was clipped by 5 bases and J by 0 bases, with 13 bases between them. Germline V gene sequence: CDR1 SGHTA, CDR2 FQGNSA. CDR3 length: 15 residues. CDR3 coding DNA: TGTGCCAGCAGCCAACTTATCCTATTGAACACTGAAGCTTTCTTT. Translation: CASSQLILLNTEAFF.

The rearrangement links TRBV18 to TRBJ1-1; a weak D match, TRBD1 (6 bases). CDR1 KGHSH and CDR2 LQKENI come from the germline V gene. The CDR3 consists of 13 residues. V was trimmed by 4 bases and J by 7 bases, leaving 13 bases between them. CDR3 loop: CASSQQGAVEAFF. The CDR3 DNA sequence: TGTGCCAGCTCACAACAGGGCGCGGTTGAAGCTTTCTTT.

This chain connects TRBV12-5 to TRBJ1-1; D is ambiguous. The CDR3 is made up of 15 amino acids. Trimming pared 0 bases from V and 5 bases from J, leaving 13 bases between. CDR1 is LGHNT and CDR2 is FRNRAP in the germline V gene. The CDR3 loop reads CASGLVLISGTEAFF. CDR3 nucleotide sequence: TGTGCTAGTGGTTTGGTACTGATTTCCGGGACTGAAGCTTTCTTT. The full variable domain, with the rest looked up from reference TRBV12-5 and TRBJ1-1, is DARVTQTPRHKVTEMGQEVTMRCQPILGHNTVFWYRQTMMQGLELLAYFRNRAPLDDSGMPKDRFSAEMPDATLATLKIQPSEPRDSAVYFCASGLVLISGTEAFFGQGTRLTVV.

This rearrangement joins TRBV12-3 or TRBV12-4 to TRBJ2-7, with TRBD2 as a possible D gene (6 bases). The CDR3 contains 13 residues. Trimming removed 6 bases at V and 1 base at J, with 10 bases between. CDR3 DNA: TGTGCCAGCAGGCTGCGGGGATCCTACGAGCAGTACTTC. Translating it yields CASRLRGSYEQYF.

This CDR3 is CASSVGPPGSYEQYF. In DNA, the CDR3 is TGTGCCAGCAGCGTAGGTCCGCCTGGATCCTACGAGCAGTACTTC. The J gene is TRBJ2-7, the V gene TRBV9, with D uncertain. This CDR3 spans 15 amino acids. Between the trimmed V and J ends, which lost 0 bases and 1 base, there was a span of 11 bases. Germline V gene lookup returns CDR1 SGDLS and CDR2 YYNGEE.

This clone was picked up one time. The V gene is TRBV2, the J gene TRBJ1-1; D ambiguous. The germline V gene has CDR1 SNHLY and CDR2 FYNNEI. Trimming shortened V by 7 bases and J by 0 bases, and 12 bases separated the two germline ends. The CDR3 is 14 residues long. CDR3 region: CASTSRLLNTEAFF. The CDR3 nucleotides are TGTGCCAGCACTTCCAGATTACTGAACACTGAAGCTTTCTTT. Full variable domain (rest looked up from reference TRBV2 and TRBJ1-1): EPEVTQTPSHQVTQMGQEVILRCVPISNHLYFYWYRQILGQKVEFLVSFYNNEISEKSEIFDDQFSVERPDGSNFTLKIRSTKLEDSAMYFCASTSRLLNTEAFFGQGTRLTVV.

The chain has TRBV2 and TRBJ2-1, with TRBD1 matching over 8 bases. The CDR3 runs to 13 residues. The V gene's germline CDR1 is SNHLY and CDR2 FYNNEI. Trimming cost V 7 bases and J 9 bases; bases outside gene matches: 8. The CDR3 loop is CASTRTGLSEQFF. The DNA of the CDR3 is TGTGCCAGCACCCGGACAGGGCTAAGTGAGCAGTTCTTC.